What follows describes a single T cell receptor beta chain. Its antigen is unknown. Base quality data are lacking; no much larger clone is found one base away. The CDR3, from cysteine to phenylalanine, totals 18 residues. CDR3 DNA only is kept here, 54 bases in frame from base 1. The germline V gene (reference sequence) provides CDR1 GTSNPN and CDR2 SVGIG. V was cut back by 0 bases and J by 3 bases, leaving a gap of 20 bases between them. Explained via the paper, the treatment or condition label denotes: around 19 received Ad26.COV2.S at low or high dose, single or two shots; several received placebo; per-sample allocation not given. Repertoires of vaccine and placebo recipients were sequenced from samples taken on day 63 after the first injection. Cohort 1b enrolled 25 or so adults aged 18-55 years at a single site in Boston, USA, between 29 July and 7 August 2020. As a vaccine, Ad26.COV2.S was a replication-incompetent adenovirus type 26 vector that expressed a prefusion-stabilized SARS-CoV-2 spike protein derived from the original Wuhan strain.

The immunoSEQ Assay was the method used to sequence TCRbeta CDR3 regions. After extraction, genomic DNA underwent amplification by bias-controlled multiplex PCR, followed by high-throughput sequencing. The original methods were these. To quantify the absolute abundance of every unique TCRbeta CDR3 region, sequences were collapsed and filtered. T cell fraction was estimated by normalization of TCRbeta template counts to usable DNA, with usable DNA being measured through amplification of reference genes present in all nucleated cells. Repertoire TCRs were annotated as SARS-CoV-2-specific when V gene, CDR3 amino acid sequence and J gene were exactly matched to a known reactive TCR set. The reference SARS-CoV-2 TCR set came from MIRA and was filtered for enrichment in COVID-19-positive ImmuneCODE repertoires, removing public or cross-reactive TCRs. Drawing on the MIRA antigens, annotated TCRs were analysed further at the level of specific ORF or position within ORF. Depth was the summed frequency of annotated unique rearrangements, while breadth was defined as annotated unique rearrangements over total unique productive rearrangements. Two-sided Wilcoxon rank-sum tests were used to compare TCR breadth between groups. TCRdb stores this immuneACCESS table with in-frame sequences only. Part of the clones is absent; in the studies checked, under half of the shortfall reflects unresolved V genes, and no reason is known for the rest. V and J calls and clone size are copied from that table; D and trimming were computed from the DNA. Here the sample has approximately 300,000 clones; around four fifths occur a single time. Around 2% of the sample comes from the top ten.

This sample was included in a study of Ad26.COV2.S vaccination and SARS-CoV-2 variants (dated by TCRdb to the early 2020s). Turning to the overall study: Donors in the vaccine arm were drawn from COV1001, a phase I-IIa trial of Ad26.COV2.S in healthy adults that was multicentre, randomized, double-blind and placebo-controlled. A total of some 30 samples were included in the TCR-sequenced set, comprising roughly 19 Ad26.COV2.S vaccine recipients, 5 placebo recipients and 8 SARS-CoV-2 convalescent individuals. TCRbeta repertoire sequencing was used to assess the specificity and breadth of SARS-CoV-2-reactive T cell receptors after Ad26.COV2.S vaccination. Trial participants were randomized into five groups of five: low-dose or high-dose Ad26.COV2.S given once or twice, or placebo on both occasions. Blinding of investigators to trial group allocation was maintained during experiments and outcome assessment. Ad26.COV2.S was administered intramuscularly at a dose of 5x10^10 or 1x10^11 viral particles, either as one shot or as two shots given 56 days apart.

Here is what the overall study found, with its caveats: Spike-specific TCR breadth was higher in Ad26.COV2.S recipients than in placebo recipients (P = 0.0014). The authors noted that total T cell responses may have been underestimated by the TCR breadth and depth analyses. The study was not powered to compare responses between vaccine doses or regimens. Vaccine and placebo recipients had comparable non-spike TCR breadth, which fits with the vaccine containing only spike. Substantial breadth of spike-specific CD8+ and CD4+ T cell responses was reported after vaccination.

Material: peripheral blood, obtained in a trial of Ad26.COV2.S vaccine versus placebo. This receptor chain uses TRBV30 and TRBJ2-2; the D gene cannot be resolved reliably. The sequence came from a person aged 18 to 65 who received the Ad26.COV2.S COVID-19 vaccine or a placebo. The CDR3 sequence is CAWSVRPIPRTYTGELFF. At the DNA level, the sequence is TGTGCCTGGAGTGTACGCCCCATACCGAGGACGTACACCGGGGAGCTGTTTTTT. Supplemented by the reference TRBV30 and TRBJ2-2 proteins around the CDR3, the complete variable domain is SQTIHQWPATLVQPVGSPLSLECTVEGTSNPNLYWYRQAAGRGLQLLFYSVGIGQISSEVPQNLSASRPQDRQFILSSKKLLLSDSGFYLCAWSVRPIPRTYTGELFFGEGSRLTVL.